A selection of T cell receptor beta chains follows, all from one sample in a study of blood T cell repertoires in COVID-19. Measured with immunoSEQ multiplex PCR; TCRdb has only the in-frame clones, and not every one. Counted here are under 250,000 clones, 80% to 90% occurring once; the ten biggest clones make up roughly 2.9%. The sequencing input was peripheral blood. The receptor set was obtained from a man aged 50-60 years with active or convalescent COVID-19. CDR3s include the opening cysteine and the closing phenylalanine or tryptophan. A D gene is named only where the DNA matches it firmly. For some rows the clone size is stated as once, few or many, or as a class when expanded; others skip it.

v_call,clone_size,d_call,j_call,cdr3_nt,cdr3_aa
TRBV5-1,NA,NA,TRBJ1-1,TGCGCCAGCAGCCCCGGGACACAGGCTGAAGCTTTCTTT,CASSPGTQAEAFF
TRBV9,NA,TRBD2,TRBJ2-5,TGTGCCAGCAGCGTGGGGGGGACTTTGGAGACCCAGTACTTC,CASSVGGTLETQYF
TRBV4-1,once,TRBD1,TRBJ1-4,TGCGCCAGCAGCCAAACCCCGACAGGGTTCGATGAAAAACTGTTTTTT,CASSQTPTGFDEKLFF
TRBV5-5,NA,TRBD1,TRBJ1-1,TGTGCCAGCAGCGCGGGACAGTTGAACACTGAAGCTTTCTTT,CASSAGQLNTEAFF
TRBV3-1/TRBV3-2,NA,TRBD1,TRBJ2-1,TGTGCCAGCAGCCACCTTCCGGCCACAGGGGGAAATGAGCAGTTCTTC,CASSHLPATGGNEQFF
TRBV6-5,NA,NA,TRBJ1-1,TGTGCCAGCAGCCCCAATCAGGGTGCCAACACTGAAGCTTTCTTT,CASSPNQGANTEAFF
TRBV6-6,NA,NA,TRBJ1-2,TGTGCCAGCCATCCGGGGGGGGGCCCAAGTGGCTACACCTTC,CASHPGGGPSGYTF
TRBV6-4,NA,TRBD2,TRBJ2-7,TGTGCCAGCAGTGAGCCCGGGACTAGCGGGAGGTACTACGAGCAGTACTTC,CASSEPGTSGRYYEQYF
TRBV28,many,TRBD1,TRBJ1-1,TGTGCCAGCAGTGACCGGGACAGGGGATTTCAAAGCACTGAAGCTTTCTTT,CASSDRDRGFQSTEAFF
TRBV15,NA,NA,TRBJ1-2,TGTGCCACCAGCAGAGATCGGGGTAACGCGAACTATGGCTACACCTTC,CATSRDRGNANYGYTF
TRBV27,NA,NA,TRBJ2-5,TGTGCCAGCAGTTTCGGTGTAGGGGTAGAGACCCAGTACTTC,CASSFGVGVETQYF
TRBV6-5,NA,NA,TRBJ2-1,TGTGCCAGCAGTCAACAGGGGGGGATTAGGGATGAGCAGTTCTTC,CASSQQGGIRDEQFF
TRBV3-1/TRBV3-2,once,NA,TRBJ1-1,TGTGCCAGCAGCCGCGTGCCGAACACTGAAGCTTTCTTT,CASSRVPNTEAFF
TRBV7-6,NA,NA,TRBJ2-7,TGTGCCAGCAGCTCGGGCCGGGGAGGCTTCGAGCAGTACTTC,CASSSGRGGFEQYF
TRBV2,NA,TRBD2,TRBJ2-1,TGTGCCAGCAGCACCAGCGGGAGAGGGTACAATGAGCAGTTCTTC,CASSTSGRGYNEQFF
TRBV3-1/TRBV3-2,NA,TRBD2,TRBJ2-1,TGTGCCAGCAGCCAAGAGGGATCGGGACTAGCGGGGATCTACAATGAGCAGTTCTTC,CASSQEGSGLAGIYNEQFF
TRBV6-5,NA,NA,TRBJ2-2,TGTGCCAGCAGCTTTAGCACCGGGGAGCTGTTTTTT,CASSFSTGELFF
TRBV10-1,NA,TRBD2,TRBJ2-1,TGCGCCAGCAGTGACATAGCGGGGGTCTACAATGAGCAGTTCTTC,CASSDIAGVYNEQFF
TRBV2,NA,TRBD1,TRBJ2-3,TGTGCCAGCAGTGTTGGACAGGGCCGGGGAGATACGCAGTATTTT,CASSVGQGRGDTQYF
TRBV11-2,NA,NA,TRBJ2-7,TGTGCCAGCAGCTTAGTTGTCGGAGCTCTGGTCTACGAGCAGTACTTC,CASSLVVGALVYEQYF
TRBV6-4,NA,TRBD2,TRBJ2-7,TGTGCCAGCAGTGTTTCTAGCGGGGGACCCTACGAGCAGTACTTC,CASSVSSGGPYEQYF
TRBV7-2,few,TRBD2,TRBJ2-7,TGTGCCAGCAGCCCGGGGACGGGGGGAGGCTACGAGCAGTACTTC,CASSPGTGGGYEQYF
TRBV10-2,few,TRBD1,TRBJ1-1,TGCGCCAGCAGCTGGGGACAGCAAGAGGGCACTGAAGCTTTCTTT,CASSWGQQEGTEAFF
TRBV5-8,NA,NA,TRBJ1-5,TGTGCCAGCAGCCCCGGGGGGGCCCGGTATCAGCCCCAGCATTTT,CASSPGGARYQPQHF
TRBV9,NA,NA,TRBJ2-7,TGTGCCAGCAGCGCTCCTGGGACAATAGAGCAGTACTTC,CASSAPGTIEQYF
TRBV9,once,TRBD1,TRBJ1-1,TGTGCCAGCAGCGCCCCGACAGGGTTGGACACTGAAGCTTTCTTT,CASSAPTGLDTEAFF
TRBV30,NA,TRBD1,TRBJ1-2,TGTGCCTGGAGTGGATGGACAGGCAATGGCTACACCTTC,CAWSGWTGNGYTF
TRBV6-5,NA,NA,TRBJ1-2,TGTGCCAGCACCCGGGCGGGGGGCAGCTATGGCTACACCTTC,CASTRAGGSYGYTF
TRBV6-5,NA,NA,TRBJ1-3,TGTGCCAGCAGGGAGGGGGGGGCCGGAAACACCATATATTTT,CASREGGAGNTIYF
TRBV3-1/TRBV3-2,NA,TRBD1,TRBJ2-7,TGTGCCAGCAGCTTCGGACAGGGGGGCGGGGGCGAGCAGTACTTC,CASSFGQGGGGEQYF
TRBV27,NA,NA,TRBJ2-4,TGTGCCAGCAGCCCCGGCCAGGGTGTCAACATTCAGTACTTC,CASSPGQGVNIQYF
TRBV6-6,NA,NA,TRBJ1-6,TGTGCCAGCAGCCAACCGGGGGATTCACCCCTCCACTTT,CASSQPGDSPLHF
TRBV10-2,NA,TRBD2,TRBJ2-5,TGCGCCCGGAGACCGGCTAGCGGGGGAAAAGAGACCCAGTACTTC,CARRPASGGKETQYF
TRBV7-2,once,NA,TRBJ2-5,TGTGCCAGCAGCTTAGCCCTGACTAGAGAGACCCAGTACTTC,CASSLALTRETQYF
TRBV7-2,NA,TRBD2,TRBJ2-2,TGTGCCAGCAGCTTAGAGCCTAGCGGGAGGCGGGCCGGGGAGCTGTTTTTT,CASSLEPSGRRAGELFF
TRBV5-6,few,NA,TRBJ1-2,TGTGCCAGCAGCCTGGGACCCCGGCGGGGCTACACCTTC,CASSLGPRRGYTF